The clone carrying this TCR beta chain was counted at least ten times. The antigen remains unidentified. This entry is derived from a study of T-cell reconstitution after alpha-beta-depleted transplantation in children. Study-wide points: Approximately two months post-transplant, alpha-beta T cells reportedly originated from several hundred expanded graft clones.

Unique molecular identifiers were incorporated into the prepared TCRbeta library. TCRdb recomputed calls from the PCR reads with MiXCR, one row per CDR3 protein. Among about 16,000 distinct CDR3 sequences, 4.5% to 6.5% were seen once, and the ten largest hold 6.9%. CDR3 length: 15 amino acids. Unmatched junction bases numbered 6, after V lost 0 bases and J lost 4 bases. Germline CDR1 and CDR2: SGDLS and YYNGEE. The material sequenced was PBMCs, taken before TCRalphabeta/CD19-depleted stem cell transplant. The TCR sequence derives from a boy aged 10-17 years with acute lymphoblastic leukemia, due to receive a stem cell transplant. The V call is TRBV9, the J call TRBJ1-2, with 7 bases aligning to TRBD1. The CDR3 DNA is TGTGCCAGCAGCGTAGGAGGGGGCGCCTTCTATGGCTACACCTTC. It yields the protein CASSVGGGAFYGYTF. Full variable domain (outside the CDR3, taken from reference TRBV9 and TRBJ1-2): DSGVTQTPKHLITATGQRVTLRCSPRSGDLSVYWYQQSLDQGLQFLIQYYNGEERAKGNILERFSAQQFPDLHSELNLSSLELGDSALYFCASSVGGGAFYGYTFGSGTRLTVV.